This entry lists 15 T cell receptor beta chains sequenced from one sample in a study of CD8+ T cells in alopecia areata. After isolation, RNA underwent reverse transcription to generate cDNA as the sequencing template. The protocol was immunoSEQ multiplex PCR, while the TCRdb copy is restricted to in-frame clones and leaves out a portion. In the table there are about 200,000 clones, less than 75% of which are singletons. Treatment defined: oral pan-JAK inhibitor, 5-10 mg twice daily. The sample consisted of CD4+ T cells sorted from blood, taken at week 4, from a patient treated with tofacitinib. These receptor sequences come from a human donor with alopecia areata.

The chain combines TRBV7-2 with TRBJ2-2; 8 bases agree with TRBD2. The germline V gene encodes CDR1 SGHTA and CDR2 FQGNSA. CDR3 length: 15 amino acids. Trimming at V came to 5 bases and at J to 0 bases, leaving 2 bases not matched to a gene. The CDR3, as DNA: TGTGCCAGCAGCCCACTAGCGGCGAACACCGGGGAGCTGTTTTTT. Translated, it gives CASSPLAANTGELFF. Combining the CDR3 with reference TRBV7-2 and TRBJ2-2 gives the whole variable domain GAGVSQSPSNKVTEKGKDVELRCDPISGHTALYWYRQSLGQGLEFLIYFQGNSAPDKSGLPSDRFSAERTGGSVSTLTIQRTQQEDSAVYLCASSPLAANTGELFFGEGSRLTVL.

The gene calls are TRBV11-2 and TRBJ2-1; 8 nucleotides match TRBD2. CDR3 length: 16 residues. V lost 1 base to trimming and J lost 5 bases; unmatched junction nucleotides: 7. The germline V gene encodes CDR1 SGHAT and CDR2 FQNNGV. The CDR3 spells CASSLVLAGGNNEQFF. The CDR3 nucleotides are TGTGCCAGCAGCTTAGTTCTCGCGGGGGGAAACAATGAGCAGTTCTTC.

The V and J genes are TRBV5-6 and TRBJ2-7; 8 bases fit TRBD1. Looked up from germline, CDR1 is SGHDT and CDR2 is YYEEEE. V shed 4 bases and J 0 bases; nucleotides not matched to a gene: 9. This CDR3 has 16 residues. DNA of the CDR3: TGTGCCAGCAGCAAGAGGGGACAGGCTAGCTCCTACGAGCAGTACTTC. Translating gives CASSKRGQASSYEQYF.

The J gene is TRBJ1-1, the V gene TRBV29-1; D not certain. V lost 1 base, J lost 8 bases, and 14 bases lay in between. CDR3 size: 13 residues. The germline CDR1 and CDR2 sequences are SQVTM and ANQGSEA. CDR3 loop: CSVEGRVRPEAFF. CDR3 DNA: TGCAGCGTTGAAGGTAGAGTAAGGCCAGAAGCTTTCTTT.

This clone was counted a few times. This CDR3 is CASSQLASTGELFF. DNA for the CDR3: TGTGCCAGCAGTCAACTAGCGAGCACCGGGGAGCTGTTTTTT. The J gene is TRBJ2-2, the V gene TRBV6-1, with 7 bases identical to TRBD2. The CDR3 has 14 residues. The V segment lost 5 bases and the J segment 4 bases; nucleotides outside the gene matches: 4. Germline V lookup: CDR1 MNHNS, CDR2 SASEGT.

The chain has TRBV29-1 and TRBJ1-1; D call uncertain. Germline CDR1 reads SQVTM; CDR2 reads ANQGSEA. CDR3 length equals 9 residues. V lost 4 bases and J 8 bases, leaving 5 bases between the germline ends. CDR3 region: CSVAEEAFF. CDR3 nucleotides: TGCAGCGTTGCCGAAGAAGCTTTCTTT.

V is TRBV5-1 and J is TRBJ2-7; D may be TRBD1 (5 bases). The germline V gene encodes CDR1 SGHRS and CDR2 YFSETQ. The CDR3 sequence is 14 residues long. Trimming removed 1 base from V and 5 bases from J, with 13 bases in between. The CDR3 region is CASSLQGRVNEQYF. CDR3 DNA sequence: TGCGCCAGCAGCTTGCAAGGCAGGGTCAACGAGCAGTACTTC.

This clone came up a few times. This chain joins TRBV7-8 and TRBJ2-3; the D call may be TRBD1 or TRBD2 (5 bases each). CDR3 length: 18 amino acids. V lost 2 bases to trimming and J lost 0 bases, with 18 bases between them. CDR1 and CDR2 (germline): SGHVS, FQNEAQ. The CDR3 sequence: CASSLLTQGPFSTDTQYF. CDR3 bases: TGTGCCAGCAGCTTACTTACGCAGGGACCTTTTAGCACAGATACGCAGTATTTT.

The V and J genes are TRBV29-1 and TRBJ1-1; D is undetermined. The germline V gene encodes CDR1 SQVTM and CDR2 ANQGSEA. CDR3 length equals 11 residues. V was clipped by 4 bases and J by 8 bases, with 11 bases between them. CDR3 in amino acids: CSVGTEPEAFF. The DNA for the CDR3 is TGCAGCGTTGGGACCGAGCCCGAAGCTTTCTTT.

The rearrangement links TRBV4-3 to TRBJ2-5; tentative D call: TRBD1 (6 bases). CDR1 and CDR2 (germline): LGHNA, YSLEER. V shed 1 base and J shed 4 bases, with 13 bases lying between them. The CDR3 has 15 amino acids. The DNA of the CDR3 is TGCGCCAGCAGCCAAGGACAGGCGACGTTAGAGACCCAGTACTTC. Translating gives CASSQGQATLETQYF.

The chain recombines TRBV4-3 with TRBJ1-6, with TRBD1 identical over 9 bases. Germline values: CDR1 LGHNA, CDR2 YSLEER. CDR3 length equals 18 residues. Trimming cost V 3 bases and J 2 bases; bases outside gene matches: 8. CDR3 residues: CASSHRGTGNAYNSPLHF. The CDR3 DNA reads TGCGCCAGCAGCCACCGAGGGACAGGGAACGCCTATAATTCACCCCTCCACTTT.

This clone was seen many times. The chain employs TRBV10-3 and TRBJ2-3; 8 nucleotides agree with TRBD2. V shed 8 bases, J shed 3 bases, and the junction held 4 bases outside the gene matches. This CDR3 region has 13 residues. CDR1 is ENHRY and CDR2 is SYGVKD in the germline V gene. CDR3: CAIGSGGTDTQYF. DNA of the CDR3: TGTGCCATCGGGAGCGGGGGAACAGATACGCAGTATTTT.

The chain employs TRBV9 and TRBJ2-5; 9 nucleotides align to TRBD2. Germline values: CDR1 SGDLS, CDR2 YYNGEE. Trimming took 4 bases from V and 5 from J; bases not matched to a gene: 6. This CDR3 comprises 14 residues. This CDR3 reads CASSTPSGDETQYF. CDR3 nucleotide sequence: TGTGCCAGCAGCACACCTAGCGGGGATGAGACCCAGTACTTC.

As regards this clone: The sample holds other DNA sequences that translate to the same CDR3. The chain has TRBV20-1 and TRBJ1-2, with unresolved D. This CDR3 has 11 residues. CDR1 and CDR2 (germline): DFQATT, SNEGSKA (reference sequence). V was trimmed by 3 bases and J by 4 bases, leaving 6 bases between them. The CDR3 loop reads CSASDGYGYTF. CDR3 sequence (DNA): TGCAGTGCTAGTGATGGCTATGGCTACACCTTC.

The V gene is TRBV6-6, the J gene TRBJ1-4; 7 nucleotides align to TRBD1. The CDR3 has 15 amino acids. The V and J ends lost 0 bases and 8 bases, in that order; junction bases with no gene match: 6. Germline V gene data show CDR1 as MNHNY and CDR2 as SVGAGI (reference sequence). The CDR3 nucleotides read TGTGCCAGCAGTTACTCATCGACAGGGCAGGAAAAACTGTTTTTT. This sequence encodes CASSYSSTGQEKLFF.